A single sample gave rise to the 18 T cell receptor beta chains below, sequenced in a study of shared clonotypes between healthy human individuals. Data came from immunoSEQ multiplex PCR; TCRdb stores just in-frame clones and leaves some out. The table has about 800,000 clones, approximately 97% seen once. As defined, naive CD8 cells were CD45RO-negative and positively selected for CCR7, with terminally differentiated effector memory CD45RA+ cells excluded. Sequences were obtained from naive CD8+ T cells sorted from blood. All receptors derive from a man aged 25-45 years in good health.

J is TRBJ2-7 and V is TRBV15; 9 nucleotides match TRBD2. Germline CDR1 LNHNV, CDR2 YYDKDF (reference sequence). This CDR3 has 14 amino acids. V was pared by 0 bases and J by 3 bases, with 0 bases of the junction left unmatched. The CDR3 DNA reads as TGTGCCACCAGCAGAGATAGCGGGAGCTACGAGCAGTACTTC. Translating gives CATSRDSGSYEQYF. The whole variable domain, filled in from reference TRBV15 and TRBJ2-7, reads DAMVIQNPRYQVTQFGKPVTLSCSQTLNHNVMYWYQQKSSQAPKLLFHYYDKDFNNEADTPDNFQSRRPNTSFCFLDIRSPGLGDTAMYLCATSRDSGSYEQYFGPGTRLTVT.

The chain has TRBV9 and TRBJ2-1; TRBD2 is a possible D gene (5 bases). The CDR3 contains 15 residues. The germline V and J ends were trimmed by 1 base and 9 bases, with 17 bases remaining between them. Germline values: CDR1 SGDLS, CDR2 YYNGEE. The CDR3 DNA reads TGTGCCAGCAGCGTATTGGAATTCACGGGATCTGAGCAGTTCTTC. Encoded protein: CASSVLEFTGSEQFF.

The chain carries TRBV6-5 and TRBJ2-5, with D unresolved. This CDR3 has 13 amino acids. The germline V gene encodes CDR1 MNHEY and CDR2 SVGAGI. Trimming cost V 7 bases and J 2 bases, with 11 bases left between them. CDR3 sequence: CASNNILQETQYF. The CDR3 region has the DNA TGTGCCAGCAATAATATCCTTCAAGAGACCCAGTACTTC.

The chain carries TRBV5-4 and TRBJ2-7, with 7 nucleotides matching TRBD2. The germline CDR1 and CDR2 sequences are SGHNT and YYREEE (reference sequence). V dropped 4 bases and J dropped 3; count of bases not matched to a gene: 7. CDR3 size: 14 residues. The chain's CDR3 is CASSTSVSGYEQYF. The CDR3, as DNA: TGTGCCAGCAGCACTAGCGTTTCGGGCTACGAGCAGTACTTC.

The chain employs TRBV28 and TRBJ2-5; TRBD1 agrees at 7 bases. The CDR3 is 13 residues long. Germline values: CDR1 MDHEN, CDR2 SYDVKM. V lost 7 bases to trimming and J lost 3 bases; unmatched junction nucleotides: 5. CDR3 sequence: CASKGAGEETQYF. The CDR3 DNA is TGTGCCAGCAAGGGGGCTGGCGAAGAGACCCAGTACTTC.

V usage is TRBV7-9 and J usage is TRBJ1-4; tentative D call: TRBD1 (5 bases). V was trimmed by 4 bases and J by 7 bases, leaving 13 bases between them. Germline values: CDR1 SEHNR, CDR2 FQNEAQ (reference sequence). The CDR3 is made up of 14 amino acids. CDR3 in amino acids: CASSSNERGEKLFF. In DNA form, the CDR3 reads TGTGCCAGCAGCTCGAACGAAAGGGGTGAAAAACTGTTTTTT. Together with reference TRBV7-9 and TRBJ1-4, the CDR3 gives the full variable domain: DTGVSQNPRHKITKRGQNVTFRCDPISEHNRLYWYRQTLGQGPEFLTYFQNEAQLEKSRLLSDRFSAERPKGSFSTLEIQRTEQGDSAMYLCASSSNERGEKLFFGSGTQLSVL.

V is TRBV7-9 and J is TRBJ1-1; D not resolved. Germline CDR1 reads SEHNR; CDR2 reads FQNEAQ (reference sequence). This CDR3 spans 13 amino acids. The V end was cut by 2 bases, the J end by 10 bases, with 14 bases between. In DNA form, the CDR3 reads TGTGCCAGCAGCTTACCGAACAATTTTGGAGCTTTCTTT. The encoded protein is CASSLPNNFGAFF. Complete variable domain (other parts from reference TRBV7-9 and TRBJ1-1): DTGVSQNPRHKITKRGQNVTFRCDPISEHNRLYWYRQTLGQGPEFLTYFQNEAQLEKSRLLSDRFSAERPKGSFSTLEIQRTEQGDSAMYLCASSLPNNFGAFFGQGTRLTVV.

The chain links TRBV7-9 to TRBJ2-7; D might be TRBD1 (6 bases). The length of the CDR3 is 12 residues. Germline lookup yields CDR1 SEHNR and CDR2 FQNEAQ (reference sequence). CDR3 DNA sequence: TGTGCTTCGTCGGACAGCACCTACGAGCAGTACTTC. Translated, it gives CASSDSTYEQYF.

The chain links TRBV27 to TRBJ2-1; no definite D call. V was clipped by 5 bases and J by 6 bases, with 14 bases between them. The CDR3 totals 14 residues. Germline V gene sequence: CDR1 MNHEY, CDR2 SMNVEV (reference sequence). CDR3 region: CASSKPGYTNEQFF. CDR3 sequence (DNA): TGTGCCAGCAGTAAGCCCGGGTACACCAATGAGCAGTTCTTC.

This chain links TRBV5-3 with TRBJ2-1; D assignment may be TRBD1 or TRBD2 (5 bases each). TRBV5-3 is classed as an ORF, of uncertain function. This CDR3 has 14 residues. Trimming left V 5 bases short and J 5 bases short, with 14 bases between. The CDR3 bases are TGTGCCAGAAGAATCCGGGACCCGGACAATGAGCAGTTCTTC. Amino acids: CARRIRDPDNEQFF.

This sequence joins TRBV7-9 and TRBJ2-1; 9 nucleotides match TRBD2. The V segment lost 5 bases and the J segment 8 bases; nucleotides outside the gene matches: 13. The CDR3 spans 16 residues. Germline loops: CDR1 SEHNR, CDR2 FQNEAQ (reference sequence). Written as DNA, the CDR3 is TGTGCCAGCAGCCCAAGGACTAGCGCGCCTTCGGATGAGCAGTTCTTC. Translating gives CASSPRTSAPSDEQFF.

The chain recombines TRBV28 with TRBJ2-2; 15 positions match TRBD2. The length of the CDR3 is 18 residues. Germline CDR1 MDHEN, CDR2 SYDVKM. Unmatched junction bases numbered 8, after V lost 3 bases and J lost 6 bases. The CDR3 spells CASSFRTSGRALSGELFF. In DNA, the CDR3 is TGTGCCAGCAGTTTTAGGACTAGCGGGAGGGCCTTGTCCGGGGAGCTGTTTTTT.

The J gene is TRBJ2-2, the V gene TRBV9; unclear D gene. CDR1 is SGDLS and CDR2 is YYNGEE in the germline V gene. V was shortened by 3 bases and J by 1 base, with 7 bases between the two germline ends. This CDR3 region has 14 residues. The CDR3 protein is CASSDSLNTGELFF. The CDR3 DNA reads TGTGCCAGCAGCGACAGTTTGAACACCGGGGAGCTGTTTTTT.

V and J are TRBV2 and TRBJ1-5; TRBD1 matches 10 bases. Trimming removed 6 bases from V and 4 bases from J; junction bases left unmatched: 6. This CDR3 has 15 amino acids. Germline-derived CDR1 and CDR2 are SNHLY and FYNNEI. The CDR3 protein is CASSAGTGDNQPQHF. CDR3 coding DNA: TGTGCCAGCAGCGCAGGGACAGGGGATAATCAGCCCCAGCATTTT.

The rearrangement links TRBV27 to TRBJ2-5, with TRBD2 as a possible D gene (5 bases). The ends were cut back, 1 base at V and 1 base at J, with 10 bases in the middle. CDR3 length: 15 amino acids. CDR1 and CDR2 from the germline V gene are MNHEY and SMNVEV (reference sequence). The CDR3 coding sequence is TGTGCCAGCAGTTTATGGGCGGGCAGCCAAGAGACCCAGTACTTC. Protein: CASSLWAGSQETQYF.

The chain has TRBV4-1 and TRBJ2-7; 7 bases match TRBD1. The CDR3 loop spans 15 amino acids. Germline CDR1 is MGHRA and CDR2 is YSYEKL. Losses at the gene ends were 2 bases for V and 2 bases for J; bases not matched to a gene: 6. The CDR3 region is CASSQILGGPYEQYF. The CDR3 coding sequence is TGCGCCAGCAGCCAAATATTAGGGGGCCCCTACGAGCAGTACTTC.

The rearrangement links TRBV18 to TRBJ1-4; TRBD1 might be the D (5 bases). The germline V and J ends were trimmed by 4 bases and 10 bases, with 16 bases remaining between them. Germline lookup yields CDR1 KGHSH and CDR2 LQKENI. This CDR3 is built from 14 residues. CDR3 amino acids: CASSQGWSEGKLFF. The CDR3 DNA is TGTGCCAGCTCACAGGGGTGGTCGGAAGGAAAACTGTTTTTT.

This clone was counted once. The chain couples TRBV5-5 to TRBJ2-7; no reliable D call. In germline, CDR1 is SGHKS, CDR2 YYEKEE (reference sequence). Trimming took 0 bases from V and 3 from J, leaving 10 bases between them. This CDR3 contains 14 residues. The CDR3 bases are TGTGCCAGCAGCTTGGGGCCAGGCCTCTACGAGCAGTACTTC. This codes for CASSLGPGLYEQYF.